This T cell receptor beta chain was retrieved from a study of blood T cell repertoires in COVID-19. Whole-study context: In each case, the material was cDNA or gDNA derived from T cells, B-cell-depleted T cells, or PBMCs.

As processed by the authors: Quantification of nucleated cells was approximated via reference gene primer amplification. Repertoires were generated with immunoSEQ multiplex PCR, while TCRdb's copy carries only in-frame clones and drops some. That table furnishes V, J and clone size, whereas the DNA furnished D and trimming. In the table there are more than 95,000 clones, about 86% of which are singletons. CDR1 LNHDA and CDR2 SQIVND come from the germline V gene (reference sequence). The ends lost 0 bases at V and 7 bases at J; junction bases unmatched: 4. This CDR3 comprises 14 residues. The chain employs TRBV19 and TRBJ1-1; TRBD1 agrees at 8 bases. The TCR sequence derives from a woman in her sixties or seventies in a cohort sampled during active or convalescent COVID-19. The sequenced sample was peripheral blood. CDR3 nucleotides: TGTGCCAGTAGTATAGAATACGACAGGGGTGAAGCTTTCTTT. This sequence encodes CASSIEYDRGEAFF.